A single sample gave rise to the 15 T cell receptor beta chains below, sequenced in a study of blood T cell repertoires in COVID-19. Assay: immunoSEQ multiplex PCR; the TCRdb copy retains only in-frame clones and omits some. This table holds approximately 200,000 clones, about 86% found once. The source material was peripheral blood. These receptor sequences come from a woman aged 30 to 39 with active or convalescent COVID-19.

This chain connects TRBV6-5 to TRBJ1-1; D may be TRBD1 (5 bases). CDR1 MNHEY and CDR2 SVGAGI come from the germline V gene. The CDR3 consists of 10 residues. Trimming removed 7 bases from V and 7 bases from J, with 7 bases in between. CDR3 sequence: CASTDSEAFF. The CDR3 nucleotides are TGTGCCAGCACAGACAGTGAAGCTTTCTTT.

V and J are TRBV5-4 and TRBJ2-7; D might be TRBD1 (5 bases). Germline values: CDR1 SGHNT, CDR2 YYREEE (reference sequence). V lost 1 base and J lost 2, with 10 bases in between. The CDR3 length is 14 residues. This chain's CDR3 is CASSLQGRAYEQYF. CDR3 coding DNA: TGTGCCAGCAGCTTGCAGGGAAGGGCCTACGAGCAGTACTTC.

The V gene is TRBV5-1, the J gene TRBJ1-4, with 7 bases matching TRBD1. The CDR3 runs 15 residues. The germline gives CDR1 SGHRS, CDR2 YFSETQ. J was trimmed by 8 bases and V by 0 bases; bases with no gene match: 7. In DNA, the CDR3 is TGCGCCAGCAGCTTGGGCACAGGGGAAGGGGAAAAACTGTTTTTT. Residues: CASSLGTGEGEKLFF. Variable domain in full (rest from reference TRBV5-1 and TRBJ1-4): KAGVTQTPRYLIKTRGQQVTLSCSPISGHRSVSWYQQTPGQGLQFLFEYFSETQRNKGNFPGRFSGRQFSNSRSEMNVSTLELGDSALYLCASSLGTGEGEKLFFGSGTQLSVL.

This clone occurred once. The CDR3 region has the DNA TGTGCCAGCAGCTCTGCAGGGGATTCGAGGGAAAAACTGTTTTTT. As protein: CASSSAGDSREKLFF. V and J are TRBV13 and TRBJ1-4, with a tentative D call TRBD1 (6 bases). Trimming cost V 4 bases and J 8 bases, with 17 bases left between them. Germline V gene sequence: CDR1 PRHDT, CDR2 FYEKMQ (reference sequence). This CDR3 spans 15 amino acids.

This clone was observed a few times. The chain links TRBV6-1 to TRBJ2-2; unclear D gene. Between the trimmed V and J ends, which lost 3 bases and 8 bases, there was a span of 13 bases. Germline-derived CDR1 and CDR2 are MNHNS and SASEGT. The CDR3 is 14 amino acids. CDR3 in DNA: TGTGCCAGCAGTGACCTGGGCTCAGCTGGGGAGCTGTTTTTT. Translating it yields CASSDLGSAGELFF.

Here the CDR3 reads CASSERQISYEQYF. In nucleotides, the CDR3 is TGTGCCAGCAGTGAACGACAGATCTCCTACGAGCAGTACTTC. This chain connects TRBV2 to TRBJ2-7, with a tentative D call TRBD1 (5 bases). CDR1 is SNHLY and CDR2 is FYNNEI in the germline V gene. This CDR3 comprises 14 residues. Deletions cut 2 bases from V and 0 bases from J, with 8 bases between.

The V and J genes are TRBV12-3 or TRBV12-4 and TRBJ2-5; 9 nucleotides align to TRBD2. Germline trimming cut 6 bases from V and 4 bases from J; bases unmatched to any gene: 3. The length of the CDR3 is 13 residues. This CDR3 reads CASRPTSGETQYF. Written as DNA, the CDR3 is TGTGCCAGCAGGCCGACTAGCGGAGAGACCCAGTACTTC.

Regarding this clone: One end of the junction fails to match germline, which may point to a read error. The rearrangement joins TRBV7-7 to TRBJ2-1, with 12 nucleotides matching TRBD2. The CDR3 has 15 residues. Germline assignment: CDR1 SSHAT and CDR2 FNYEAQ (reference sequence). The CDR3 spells CASSLAASGRGEQFF. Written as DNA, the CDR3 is TGTGCTAGCAGCCTCGCCGCTAGCGGGAGGGGAGAGCAGTTCTTC.

The CDR3 reads CASSLGTGASNSPLHF. The DNA of the CDR3 is TGTGCCAGCAGCTTAGGAACAGGGGCGAGTAATTCACCCCTCCACTTT. The genes are TRBV9 and TRBJ1-6; 7 bases match TRBD1. CDR3 length: 16 amino acids. V lost 4 bases, J lost 6 bases, and 10 bases stayed unmatched. CDR1 and CDR2 from the germline V gene are SGDLS and YYNGEE. Full variable domain (outside the CDR3, taken from reference TRBV9 and TRBJ1-6): DSGVTQTPKHLITATGQRVTLRCSPRSGDLSVYWYQQSLDQGLQFLIQYYNGEERAKGNILERFSAQQFPDLHSELNLSSLELGDSALYFCASSLGTGASNSPLHFGNGTRLTVT.

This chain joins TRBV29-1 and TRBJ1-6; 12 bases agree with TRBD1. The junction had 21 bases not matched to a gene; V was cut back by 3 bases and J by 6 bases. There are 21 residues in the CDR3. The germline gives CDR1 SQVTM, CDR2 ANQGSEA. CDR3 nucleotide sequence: TGCAGCGTTGAGGGGCAGAAACCGGGACAGGGGGCTAAGCGTCTTAATTCACCCCTCCACTTT. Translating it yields CSVEGQKPGQGAKRLNSPLHF.

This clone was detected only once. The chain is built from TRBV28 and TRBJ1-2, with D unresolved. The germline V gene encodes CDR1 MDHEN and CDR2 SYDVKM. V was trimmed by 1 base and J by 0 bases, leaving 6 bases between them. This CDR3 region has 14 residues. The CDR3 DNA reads TGTGCCAGCAGTTTATCCCCAGCTAACTATGGCTACACCTTC. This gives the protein CASSLSPANYGYTF.

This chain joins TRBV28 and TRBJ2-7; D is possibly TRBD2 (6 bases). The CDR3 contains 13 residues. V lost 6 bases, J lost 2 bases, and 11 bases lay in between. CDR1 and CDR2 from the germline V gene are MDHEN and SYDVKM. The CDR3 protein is CASSFGGTYEQYF. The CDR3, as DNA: TGTGCCAGCAGCTTCGGGGGAACCTACGAGCAGTACTTC. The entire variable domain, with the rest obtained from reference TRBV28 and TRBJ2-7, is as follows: DVKVTQSSRYLVKRTGEKVFLECVQDMDHENMFWYRQDPGLGLRLIYFSYDVKMKEKGDIPEGYSVSREKKERFSLILESASTNQTSMYLCASSFGGTYEQYFGPGTRLTVT.

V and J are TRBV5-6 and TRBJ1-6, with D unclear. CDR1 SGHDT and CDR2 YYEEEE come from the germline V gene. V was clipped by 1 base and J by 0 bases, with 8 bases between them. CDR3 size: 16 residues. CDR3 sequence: CASSLSGTSYNSPLHF. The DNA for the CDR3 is TGTGCCAGCAGCTTGAGCGGAACCTCCTATAATTCACCCCTCCACTTT. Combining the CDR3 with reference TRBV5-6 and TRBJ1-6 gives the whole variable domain DAGVTQSPTHLIKTRGQQVTLRCSPKSGHDTVSWYQQALGQGPQFIFQYYEEEERQRGNFPDRFSGHQFPNYSSELNVNALLLGDSALYLCASSLSGTSYNSPLHFGNGTRLTVT.

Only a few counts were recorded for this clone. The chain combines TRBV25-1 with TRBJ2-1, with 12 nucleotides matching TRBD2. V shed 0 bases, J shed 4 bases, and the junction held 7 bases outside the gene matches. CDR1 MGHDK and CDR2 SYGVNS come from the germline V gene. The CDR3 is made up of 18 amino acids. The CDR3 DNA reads TGTGCCAGCAGTGAATACCTTCTGACTAGCGGGAGTTACAATGAGCAGTTCTTC. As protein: CASSEYLLTSGSYNEQFF. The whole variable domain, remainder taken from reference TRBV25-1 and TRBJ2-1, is EADIYQTPRYLVIGTGKKITLECSQTMGHDKMYWYQQDPGMELHLIHYSYGVNSTEKGDLSSESTVSRIRTEHFPLTLESARPSHTSQYLCASSEYLLTSGSYNEQFFGPGTRLTVL.

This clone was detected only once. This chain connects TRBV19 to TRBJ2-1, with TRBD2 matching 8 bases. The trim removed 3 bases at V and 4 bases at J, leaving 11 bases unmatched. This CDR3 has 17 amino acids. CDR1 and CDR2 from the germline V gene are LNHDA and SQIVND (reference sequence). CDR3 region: CASSMGGAGGSYNEQFF. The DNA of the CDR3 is TGTGCCAGTAGTATGGGGGGGGCGGGAGGCTCATACAATGAGCAGTTCTTC.